Listed below are T cell receptor beta chains from one sample, sequenced in a study of T cells expressing NK-cell markers. TCRdb reworked the 5' RACE reads into one entry per CDR3 protein, no DNA. This sample contains 440,000 or so distinct CDR3 sequences. Sequenced material: blood T cells: a sorted CD56 or NKG2C T cell subset, CD4+ or CD8+ T cells, or bulk PBMC T cells (not recorded which). Receptor source: a woman between 18 and 75 years old in good health. CDR3s include the opening cysteine and the closing phenylalanine or tryptophan. Fields, in order: CDR3 length, J gene, V gene, CDR3 protein.

17	TRBJ2-1	TRBV5-8	CASSRGDGQTRYNEQFF
15	TRBJ2-7	TRBV7-3	CASSNGLAGVHEQYF
13	TRBJ1-2	TRBV20-1	CRGYRIKLDGYTF
15	TRBJ2-3	TRBV2	CASSEPSVDTDTQYF
12	TRBJ1-2	TRBV10-3	CATKGGGDGYTF
15	TRBJ1-2	TRBV9	CASSVEGTLNYGYTF
12	TRBJ1-5	TRBV27	CASSLMGQPQHF
16	TRBJ2-4	TRBV6-2/TRBV6-3	CASSGRDLLWLNIQYF
12	TRBJ2-1	TRBV7-2	CASSLAQPEQFF
14	TRBJ2-2	TRBV12-3/TRBV12-4	CASSLGTGAGELFF
14	TRBJ2-1	TRBV5-6	CASSLGAGEYEQFF
15	TRBJ2-5	TRBV4-2	CASSQEDGTVETQYF
15	TRBJ2-1	TRBV25-1	CASSDKGAVAGRQFF
16	TRBJ1-4	TRBV25-1	CASSEQTGGSNEKLFF
17	TRBJ2-3	TRBV4-3	CASSQDGSGSSTDTQYF
17	TRBJ2-1	TRBV7-9	CASSFTTQGRFYNEQFF